Each of the 7 T cell receptor beta chains below was sequenced from the same sample in a study of T cell changes during pregnancy in multiple sclerosis. The protocol was immunoSEQ multiplex PCR, while the TCRdb copy is restricted to in-frame clones and leaves out a portion. The sample includes 100,000 or so clones, 94% of them seen just once. The sample in question was peripheral blood, obtained after pregnancy. The source of these receptors is a female donor in good health, enrolled as a control in a pregnancy study.

The V and J genes are TRBV7-9 and TRBJ2-3; the match to TRBD2 covers 9 bases. This CDR3 comprises 15 residues. CDR1 is SEHNR and CDR2 is FQNEAQ in the germline V gene (reference sequence). The ends lost 3 bases at V and 5 bases at J; junction bases unmatched: 6. Here the CDR3 reads CASSFSGRRGDTQYF. The CDR3 nucleotides are TGTGCCAGCAGCTTTAGCGGGAGACGGGGAGATACGCAGTATTTT.

The J gene is TRBJ1-1, the V gene TRBV28; no clear D. The CDR3 extends over 13 amino acids. The germline gives CDR1 MDHEN, CDR2 SYDVKM. Trimming shortened V by 7 bases and J by 1 base, and 10 bases separated the two germline ends. The chain's CDR3 is CASTPDGNTEAFF. CDR3 DNA: TGTGCCAGCACCCCAGATGGGAACACTGAAGCTTTCTTT.

V is TRBV4-1 and J is TRBJ2-5, with D possibly TRBD1 on 5 matching bases. CDR3 length equals 14 residues. Trimming removed 3 bases from V and 7 bases from J, with 15 bases in between. Germline-derived CDR1 and CDR2 are MGHRA and YSYEKL. CDR3 sequence reads: CASSQDRGIGTQYF. CDR3 in DNA: TGCGCCAGCAGCCAGGATAGGGGCATAGGGACCCAGTACTTC.

The chain recombines TRBV29-1 with TRBJ2-6, with a tentative D call TRBD1 (5 bases). Trimming left V 4 bases short and J 2 bases short, with 15 bases between. Germline CDR1 SQVTM, CDR2 ANQGSEA. This CDR3 is 16 amino acids long. CDR3 amino acids: CSVGRGGEAGANVLTF. In DNA form, the CDR3 reads TGCAGCGTTGGAAGGGGCGGAGAGGCTGGGGCCAACGTCCTGACTTTC.

CDR3 in amino acids: CATGDSSYNEQFF. CDR3 DNA: TGTGCCACCGGGGACAGCTCCTACAATGAGCAGTTCTTC. The chain is built from TRBV6-5 and TRBJ2-1; 7 positions agree with TRBD1. Unmatched junction bases numbered 3, after V lost 10 bases and J lost 0 bases. From germline, CDR1 is MNHEY and CDR2 SVGAGI. The CDR3 consists of 13 residues.

This clone was detected only once. This sequence joins TRBV19 and TRBJ2-4; D may be TRBD1 (6 bases). V was shortened by 5 bases and J by 3 bases, with 11 bases between the two germline ends. Per the germline V gene, CDR1 is LNHDA and CDR2 is SQIVND (reference sequence). The CDR3 covers 14 residues. The CDR3 region is CASSSGDVKNIQYF. The CDR3, as DNA: TGTGCCAGTAGTTCAGGGGACGTCAAAAACATTCAGTACTTC. Full variable domain (missing parts from reference TRBV19 and TRBJ2-4): DGGITQSPKYLFRKEGQNVTLSCEQNLNHDAMYWYRQDPGQGLRLIYYSQIVNDFQKGDIAEGYSVSREKKESFPLTVTSAQKNPTAFYLCASSSGDVKNIQYFGAGTRLSVL.

The chain employs TRBV2 and TRBJ2-3; 7 nucleotides align to TRBD2. CDR3 length equals 14 residues. Germline V lookup: CDR1 SNHLY, CDR2 FYNNEI. The J segment lost 6 bases and the V segment lost 5 bases, leaving 8 bases of the junction unmatched. CDR3 amino acids: CASSWREIRDTQYF. The CDR3 DNA reads TGTGCCAGCAGTTGGCGGGAGATCAGGGATACGCAGTATTTT.